Listed below are T cell receptor beta chains from one sample, sequenced in a study of cytomegalovirus exposure and HLA in healthy donors. Measured with immunoSEQ multiplex PCR; TCRdb has only the in-frame clones, and not every one. The table has fewer than 80,000 clones, about 77% seen once. Sequences were obtained from PBMCs. The receptors were gathered from a woman younger than 45 in good health and CMV-seronegative. Each CDR3 is given with its conserved first and last residue. D genes are given only for firm matches. Not all rows give a size; the values are once, few, many and, for expanded clones, a class.

>-|TRBD1|TRBV6-5|TRBJ1-3
TGTGCCAGCACCGAGACAGGGGCGCGAAACACCATATATTTT
CASTETGARNTIYF
>-|-|TRBV6-5|TRBJ2-5
TGTGCCAGCAGTTACTCGATGCTTACGGGGGCGCGGGAGCAGTACTTC
CASSYSMLTGAREQYF
>-|-|TRBV29-1|TRBJ1-1
TGCAGCGCCCCTAAAGACAGAGCCCAGAACACTGAAGCTTTCTTT
CSAPKDRAQNTEAFF
>-|TRBD1|TRBV28|TRBJ2-5
TGTGCCAGCAGTTTTAGGGGACAGGTTAAAGAGACCCAGTACTTC
CASSFRGQVKETQYF
>-|-|TRBV19|TRBJ1-1
TGTGCCAGTAGTATCACGGGTAACACTGAAGCTTTCTTT
CASSITGNTEAFF
>-|-|TRBV30|TRBJ2-5
TGTGCCTGGAGTGTAAGTCAGACACCTGAGACCCAGTACTTC
CAWSVSQTPETQYF
>once|TRBD1|TRBV5-8|TRBJ1-5
TGCGCCAGCAGCGGGGGGACAGGATTTTATAGCAATCAGCCCCAGCATTTT
CASSGGTGFYSNQPQHF
>-|TRBD2|TRBV5-8|TRBJ2-5
TGTGCCAGCAGCCTTGGACTAGCGGGAGCCCAAGAGACCCAGTACTTC
CASSLGLAGAQETQYF
>few|TRBD1|TRBV2|TRBJ2-7
TGTGCCAGCTCTGGACAGGGCAACTACGAGCAGTACTTC
CASSGQGNYEQYF
>-|-|TRBV7-2|TRBJ1-2
TGTGCCAGCAGCCCCGCCTCCCGTGCGGGGGGCTACACCTTC
CASSPASRAGGYTF
>once|-|TRBV7-2|TRBJ1-4
TGTGCCAGCAGCCGCCGAGGCGGAGCTAATGAAAAACTGTTTTTT
CASSRRGGANEKLFF
>-|-|TRBV4-2|TRBJ2-1
TGTGCCAGCAGTCTCCACGGTGAGCAGTTCTTC
CASSLHGEQFF
>-|TRBD2|TRBV19|TRBJ2-1
TGTGCCAGTAGTATACCCCCCCTAGCGGGAGGTTTGGATGAGCAGTTCTTC
CASSIPPLAGGLDEQFF
>-|TRBD2|TRBV5-1|TRBJ2-1
TGCGCCAGCAGCTTGGGAGGCGGGAGGTCCTACAATGAGCAGTTCTTC
CASSLGGGRSYNEQFF
>once|TRBD1|TRBV7-9|TRBJ2-2
TGTGCCAGCACCCTGGGTCAGGGGGCGGTCGGGGAGCTGTTTTTT
CASTLGQGAVGELFF
>-|TRBD1|TRBV9|TRBJ2-1
TGTGCCAGCAGCGTAGGGGGCAGGGGGCGCGGCAATGAGCAGTTCTTC
CASSVGGRGRGNEQFF
>-|-|TRBV19|TRBJ2-2
TGTGCCAGTAGTATGGCGGCGAGCGTCGCCGGGGAGCTGTTTTTT
CASSMAASVAGELFF
>-|-|TRBV27|TRBJ2-2
TGTGCCAGCAGTTTCGGGGTAGGATGGTCCGGGGAGCTGTTTTTT
CASSFGVGWSGELFF
>-|TRBD2|TRBV28|TRBJ2-1
TGTGCCAGCAGTTCAGCCCCGGGGACTAGCGGGGCAGTGTTCTTC
CASSSAPGTSGAVFF
>few|TRBD2|TRBV9|TRBJ2-1
TGTGCCAGCAGCGTAGACGTGACTAGCGGGAGGAATGAGCAGTTCTTC
CASSVDVTSGRNEQFF
>-|TRBD2|TRBV5-8|TRBJ2-3
TGTGCCCTAACGCTACTAGCGGGCACAGATACGCAGTATTTT
CALTLLAGTDTQYF
>few|TRBD1|TRBV27|TRBJ2-7
TGTGCCAGCAGCCCGGGACAGTCCTACGAGCAGTACTTC
CASSPGQSYEQYF